The sequence of this T cell receptor beta chain was determined in a study of T cell responses to AZD1222 COVID-19 vaccine. TCRdb keeps only in-frame clones here, not all; method: immunoSEQ multiplex PCR. The data show about 180,000 clones, about 89% seen once. Study-level points and caveats: Repertoire collection took place solely once the T cell response had peaked.

On this clone: As yet, its antigen is unknown.

The TCR was taken from an adult in good health. This material consisted of peripheral blood, taken on day 0 of AZD1222 vaccination.

CDR3 coding DNA: TGCGCCAGCAGCCAAGATGGGGGAACCTTTTACGAGCAGTACTTC. It codes for CASSQDGGTFYEQYF. The chain is built from TRBV4-3 and TRBJ2-7; TRBD1 or TRBD2 may be the D gene (5 bases each). The V and J ends lost 0 bases and 4 bases respectively, with 13 bases between them. CDR1 is LGHNA, CDR2 YSLEER, per germline. The CDR3 covers 15 residues.